This TCR beta chain was observed in a study of blood T cell repertoires in COVID-19. Study-level background: The samples span acute and convalescent COVID-19 from the United States, Italy and Spain.

TCRdb keeps only in-frame clones here, not all; method: immunoSEQ multiplex PCR. The sample gives about 300,000 clones, about nine tenths of which show up once; approximately 7.2% is in the top ten. What was sequenced was peripheral blood. The TCR comes from a woman between 25 and 40 years old who had recovered from COVID-19.

DNA for the CDR3: TGTGCCAGCAGTTTAGGGGGAGGCCACTACTACGAGCAGTACTTC. This translates into CASSLGGGHYYEQYF. V and J are TRBV28 and TRBJ2-7; perhaps TRBD2 as D (6 bases). V was clipped by 2 bases and J by 3 bases, with 14 bases between them. The germline CDR1 and CDR2 sequences are MDHEN and SYDVKM. The CDR3 loop spans 15 amino acids. Drawing the rest from reference TRBV28 and TRBJ2-7, the complete variable domain is DVKVTQSSRYLVKRTGEKVFLECVQDMDHENMFWYRQDPGLGLRLIYFSYDVKMKEKGDIPEGYSVSREKKERFSLILESASTNQTSMYLCASSLGGGHYYEQYFGPGTRLTVT.